The source of this T cell receptor beta chain is a study of T cell clonotyping in hematopoietic cell transplantation. Generated by immunoSEQ multiplex PCR, the TCRdb table keeps only in-frame clones and is missing some. The sample yields approximately 44,000 clones, 94% seen once. Study-level results: Graft donor and pretransplant recipient Inverse Simpson Index values predicted broader posttransplant TCR diversity. Recipient TCR diversity dropped after transplant; expanded clonotypes rose from day 30 to 180.

Comment on this clone: What it recognizes is unknown.

CDR3 length: 14 residues. Germline assignment: CDR1 MNHEY and CDR2 SMNVEV (reference sequence). V was trimmed by 0 bases and J by 5 bases, leaving 11 bases between them. The chain uses TRBV27 and TRBJ2-7; D is perhaps TRBD2 (6 bases). The receptor was derived from a woman between 50 and 59 years old in good health. Some clones in this sample may be carry-over from other donors' samples. Source material: peripheral blood mononuclear cells. The CDR3 sequence is CASSLSGGLDEQYF. Here the CDR3 DNA reads TGTGCCAGCAGTTTATCGGGAGGCCTGGACGAGCAGTACTTC.